The 20 T cell receptor beta chains below all came from one sample that was sequenced in a study of molecular identifiers for immune sequencing clone quantification. One entry per CDR3 protein, called by TCRdb with MiXCR from the PCR reads. The sample includes some 41,000 distinct CDR3 sequences, under 20% of them seen just once. The specimen sequenced was naive CD8+ T cells from blood, with Jurkat cell RNA spiked in. Indicated subset: FACS-sorted CD8+CD4-CCR7+CD45RA+ naive T cells. Receptors originate from a human donor in good health. Some libraries in this study had Jurkat cell RNA spiked in.

To note about this clonotype: A much larger clone lies a single base off, so this may be a read error. The CDR3 carries no conserved terminal phenylalanine or tryptophan, so it likely arises from a read error. This sequence joins TRBV2 and TRBJ2-2; D call uncertain. The CDR3 has 12 residues. In germline, CDR1 is SNHLY, CDR2 FYNNEI. Trimming took off 6 bases at V and 2 bases at J, with 4 bases between the two ends. The CDR3 DNA follows: TGTGCCAGCAGGGATAACACCGGGGAGCTGTTTCTT. Encoded protein: CASRDNTGELFL.

This clonotype has a count of ten or more. The chain joins TRBV7-9 to TRBJ2-5; D ambiguous. Trimming removed 2 bases at V and 1 base at J, with 11 bases between. CDR1 and CDR2 from the germline V gene are SEHNR and FQNEAQ (reference sequence). The CDR3 length is 15 residues. Here the CDR3 reads CASSLLHEAQETQYF. Here the CDR3 DNA reads TGTGCCAGCAGCTTATTACACGAGGCCCAAGAGACCCAGTACTTC.

This clonotype was picked up a small number of times. At one of its ends the junction is not consistent with the germline gene, which may arise from a read error. This chain joins TRBV28 and TRBJ2-2; D might be TRBD2 (5 bases). CDR3 length equals 10 residues. Per the germline V gene, CDR1 is MDHEN and CDR2 is SYDVKM. The CDR3 protein is CAERTGELFF. CDR3 in DNA: TGTGCCGAAAGGACCGGGGAGTTGTTTTTT.

The chain employs TRBV28 and TRBJ1-6, with D uncertain. V was shortened by 6 bases and J by 5 bases, with 11 bases between the two germline ends. CDR3 size: 14 residues. CDR1 and CDR2 from the germline V gene are MDHEN and SYDVKM. The CDR3: CASRRGVNNSPLHF. The CDR3 DNA reads as TGTGCCAGCAGGCGAGGAGTTAATAATTCACCCCTCCACTTT.

This clonotype was observed at least ten times. The V gene is TRBV4-3, the J gene TRBJ2-7, with a possible D match to TRBD2 (5 bases). Trimming cost V 1 base and J 2 bases, with 15 bases left between them. Germline V gives CDR1 LGHNA, CDR2 YSLEER. The CDR3 totals 16 residues. CDR3 sequence: CASSQGSGFSTYEQYF. In DNA form, the CDR3 reads TGCGCCAGCAGCCAAGGTTCGGGGTTCTCTACCTACGAGCAGTACTTC.

This clonotype occurred many times. The rearrangement links TRBV4-2 to TRBJ2-1, with no clear D. Trimming took off 4 bases at V and 6 bases at J, with 13 bases between the two ends. CDR1 and CDR2 (germline): LGHNA, YNFKEQ. This CDR3 has 14 amino acids. CDR3 region: CASSLNGDLNEQFF. CDR3 coding DNA: TGTGCCAGCAGCCTAAATGGCGACCTCAATGAGCAGTTCTTC.

The chain's CDR3 is CASSLAVISLAGEQYF. CDR3 bases: TGTGCCAGCAGCCTAGCGGTCATCAGTTTGGCCGGCGAGCAGTACTTC. This chain joins TRBV4-2 and TRBJ2-7; a possible D gene is TRBD2 (6 bases). Trimming stripped 4 bases from V and 6 bases from J, with 22 bases between. CDR1 is LGHNA and CDR2 is YNFKEQ in the germline V gene. The CDR3 is 16 amino acids.

This clonotype was detected only once. Because it lacks the conserved phenylalanine or tryptophan at the end, this CDR3 is likely a read error. The genes are TRBV5-6 and TRBJ2-7, with D perhaps matching TRBD1 (6 bases). The CDR3 extends over 13 amino acids. Germline V gives CDR1 SGHDT, CDR2 YYEEEE. V lost 4 bases, J lost 3 bases, and 11 bases lay in between. CDR3 sequence (DNA): TGTGCCAGCAGCAGTGGGACAAACTACGAGCAGTACCTC. Amino acid sequence: CASSSGTNYEQYL.

The chain employs TRBV10-3 and TRBJ2-1, with 10 bases that match TRBD2. V trimming: 5 bases; J trimming: 3 bases; junction bases outside the gene matches: 7. This CDR3 region has 16 residues. Germline assignment: CDR1 ENHRY and CDR2 SYGVKD. The CDR3 here is CAISRGTSANYNEQFF. The CDR3 nucleotides are TGTGCCATCAGTAGGGGGACTAGCGCGAACTACAATGAGCAGTTCTTC.

This clonotype was picked up many times. The chain carries TRBV5-6 and TRBJ1-2, with unresolved D. Germline assignment: CDR1 SGHDT and CDR2 YYEEEE. With 1 base removed from V and 5 bases from J, the gap between germline ends came to 6 bases. The CDR3 extends over 12 amino acids. Written as DNA, the CDR3 is TGTGCCAGCAGCTTGTCGGCATATGGCTACACCTTC. It translates to CASSLSAYGYTF.

In its sample, this clonotype was seen many times. The chain links TRBV14 to TRBJ1-5; possibly TRBD1 for D (5 bases). The CDR3 covers 14 residues. Germline V gene sequence: CDR1 SGHDN, CDR2 FVKESK. Between the trimmed V and J ends, which lost 3 bases and 9 bases, there was a span of 15 bases. CDR3 sequence reads: CASSQGMGGSPQHF. CDR3 nucleotide sequence: TGTGCCAGCAGCCAGGGGATGGGGGGATCGCCCCAGCATTTT. Combining the CDR3 with reference TRBV14 and TRBJ1-5 gives the whole variable domain EAGVTQFPSHSVIEKGQTVTLRCDPISGHDNLYWYRRVMGKEIKFLLHFVKESKQDESGMPNNRFLAERTGGTYSTLKVQPAELEDSGVYFCASSQGMGGSPQHFGDGTRLSIL.

This clonotype was found many times. The rearrangement links TRBV11-2 to TRBJ2-7; D possibly matches TRBD1 or TRBD2 (5 bases each). Germline CDR1 reads SGHAT; CDR2 reads FQNNGV. The germline V and J ends were trimmed by 1 base and 2 bases, with 9 bases remaining between them. The CDR3 sequence is 14 residues long. The CDR3 spells CASSLGGPAYEQYF. CDR3 nucleotides: TGTGCCAGCAGCTTAGGGGGACCCGCCTACGAGCAGTACTTC.

This clonotype came up a few times. The chain links TRBV28 to TRBJ2-7; possible D gene TRBD2, 6 bases. The CDR3 runs to 13 residues. Germline V lookup: CDR1 MDHEN, CDR2 SYDVKM. V lost 5 bases and J lost 3, with 11 bases in between. Written as DNA, the CDR3 is TGTGCCAGCAGTCCGGGACTCAGCTACGAGCAGTACTTC. It encodes CASSPGLSYEQYF. Full variable domain (outside the CDR3, taken from reference TRBV28 and TRBJ2-7): DVKVTQSSRYLVKRTGEKVFLECVQDMDHENMFWYRQDPGLGLRLIYFSYDVKMKEKGDIPEGYSVSREKKERFSLILESASTNQTSMYLCASSPGLSYEQYFGPGTRLTVT.

This clonotype came up many times. The chain combines TRBV11-2 with TRBJ2-7, with a tentative D call TRBD2 (6 bases). The CDR3 contains 16 residues. Germline CDR1 and CDR2: SGHAT and FQNNGV. The V and J ends lost 1 base and 3 bases respectively, with 16 bases between them. The CDR3 reads CASSLGTGTGVYEQYF. The CDR3 nucleotides are TGTGCCAGCAGCTTAGGTACCGGGACTGGAGTCTACGAGCAGTACTTC.

As for this clonotype: Since the CDR3 does not end with the conserved phenylalanine or tryptophan, this likely comes from a read error. This sequence joins TRBV9 and TRBJ2-7; D ambiguous. V was pared by 4 bases and J by 0 bases, with 8 bases between. This CDR3 spans 13 amino acids. Germline loops: CDR1 SGDLS, CDR2 YYNGEE. CDR3 bases: TGTGCCAGCAGCCCTGAGGACTCCTACGAGCAGTACCTC. Its protein product is CASSPEDSYEQYL.

This clonotype was detected many times. V usage is TRBV4-3 and J usage is TRBJ2-2; TRBD2 might be the D (5 bases). The CDR3 loop spans 15 amino acids. Germline loops: CDR1 LGHNA, CDR2 YSLEER. V lost 0 bases and J lost 7, with 12 bases in between. CDR3 nucleotide sequence: TGCGCCAGCAGCCAAGATGGCAGGACTGGCGGGGAGCTGTTTTTT. Its translation is CASSQDGRTGGELFF.

The chain employs TRBV2 and TRBJ1-1; D might be TRBD1 (5 bases). The germline V gene encodes CDR1 SNHLY and CDR2 FYNNEI. The CDR3 runs 14 residues. The V end was cut by 1 base, the J end by 5 bases, with 11 bases between. The CDR3: CASSEVQGRTEAFF. CDR3 nucleotide sequence: TGTGCCAGCAGTGAAGTCCAGGGCCGAACTGAAGCTTTCTTT.

Ten or more counts support this clonotype. The rearrangement joins TRBV28 to TRBJ2-7; TRBD1 matches 9 bases. Trimming removed 6 bases from V and 5 bases from J; junction bases left unmatched: 8. The CDR3 sequence is 14 residues long. Germline V CDR1 and CDR2: MDHEN, SYDVKM. The CDR3 reads CASRAGTGYHEQYF. DNA of the CDR3: TGTGCCAGCAGAGCCGGGACAGGGTACCACGAGCAGTACTTC.

In its sample, this clonotype was seen many times. In nucleotides, the CDR3 is TGTGCCAGCAGCTCCGGACTAGCCAAAAACATTCAGTACTTC. Translated: CASSSGLAKNIQYF. This chain joins TRBV5-6 and TRBJ2-4; the D gene is possibly TRBD2 (5 bases). The ends were cut back, 3 bases at V and 0 bases at J, with 7 bases in the middle. CDR3 length equals 14 residues. Germline CDR1 and CDR2: SGHDT and YYEEEE.

The chain uses TRBV9 and TRBJ2-7; 7 bases are shared with TRBD2. CDR3 size: 16 residues. V was pared by 4 bases and J by 4 bases, with 14 bases of the junction left unmatched. The germline CDR1 and CDR2 sequences are SGDLS and YYNGEE. The DNA for the CDR3 is TGTGCCAGCAGCCCCGGGGCGGGGGTGTCTTGGTACGAGCAGTACTTC. Translation: CASSPGAGVSWYEQYF.